The sequence of this T cell receptor beta chain was determined in a study of cytomegalovirus exposure and HLA in healthy donors. Background on the study: From 190 million or so T cells, an earlier analysis saw approximately 110 million unique TCR beta sequences. Study-level points and caveats: Later on, a genetic analysis was performed. It linked a missense variant in DCLRE1C with V- and J-gene trimming of TCR beta. Reportedly, TCR beta sequences accurately predicted HLA-A and HLA-B alleles in most subjects.

This clone has more than one count but fewer than ten. Its target is not known. The same CDR3 arises from other DNA sequences in this sample as well. Researchers ran the PCR with 60 Vbeta and 13 Jbeta primers. Sequenced by immunoSEQ multiplex PCR; TCRdb stores in-frame clones only, minus some. The table has about 170,000 clones, 82% seen once. CDR3 length: 15 residues. V lost 0 bases and J lost 4; bases outside the gene matches: 0. The germline gives CDR1 SGHTA, CDR2 FQGTGA. The sample consisted of PBMCs. The chain employs TRBV7-3 and TRBJ2-3, with 11 nucleotides matching TRBD2. This sequence was found in a girl aged 2-15 years in good health and CMV-seropositive. The CDR3 DNA follows: TGTGCCAGCAGCTTAACTAGCGGGAGGGCAGATACGCAGTATTTT. Its protein is CASSLTSGRADTQYF.